This T cell receptor beta chain was retrieved from a study of cytomegalovirus exposure and HLA in healthy donors. Vbeta (60) and Jbeta (13) primers were used in the PCR. Profiling relied on immunoSEQ multiplex PCR, and the TCRdb table lists in-frame clones only, not all of them. The table includes about 130,000 clones, roughly 80% detected once. V lost 1 base and J lost 7; bases outside the gene matches: 9. CDR1 SGHAT and CDR2 FQNNGV come from the germline V gene. CDR3 size: 16 residues. The J gene is TRBJ1-1, the V gene TRBV11-2, with 10 bases matching TRBD1. The sequenced material came from PBMCs. This clonotype was sampled from a man aged 30-40 years in good health and CMV-seronegative. CDR3 nucleotide sequence: TGTGCCAGCAGCTTAGCGGGGGGACAGGGGTTGGGTGAAGCTTTCTTT. It is translated as CASSLAGGQGLGEAFF.